Listed below are T cell receptor beta chains from one sample, sequenced in a study of cytomegalovirus exposure and HLA in healthy donors. TCRdb's table, derived via immunoSEQ multiplex PCR, lists solely in-frame clones and lacks some. The specimen's table records about 130,000 clones. Specimen: PBMCs. These receptors originate from a man between 18 and 29 years old in good health and CMV-seronegative. Each CDR3 is given with its conserved first and last residue. The order of the fields is D gene, V gene, J gene, CDR3 protein, CDR3 DNA. D genes are given only for firm matches.

D: .
V: TRBV10-3
J: TRBJ2-3
CDR3: CAISAGGLGDTQYF
DNA: TGTGCCATCAGTGCGGGCGGGTTGGGAGATACGCAGTATTTT

D: TRBD1
V: TRBV18
J: TRBJ1-2
CDR3: CASSPTGGSWGYGYTF
DNA: TGTGCCAGCTCTCCCACAGGGGGCTCCTGGGGATATGGCTACACCTTC

D: TRBD2
V: TRBV30
J: TRBJ2-3
CDR3: CAWSVPGGASDTQYF
DNA: TGTGCCTGGAGTGTACCGGGGGGGGCATCAGATACGCAGTATTTT

D: TRBD1
V: TRBV5-6
J: TRBJ1-6
CDR3: CASSHYDRDNNSPLHF
DNA: TGTGCCAGCAGCCATTACGACAGGGATAATAATTCACCCCTCCACTTT

D: TRBD1
V: TRBV5-4
J: TRBJ2-5
CDR3: CASTRGQGRETQYF
DNA: TGTGCCAGCACCCGGGGACAGGGACGAGAGACCCAGTACTTC

D: .
V: TRBV5-1
J: TRBJ1-4
CDR3: CASSLQRNNEKLFF
DNA: TGCGCCAGCAGCTTGCAGCGGAATAATGAAAAACTGTTTTTT

D: .
V: TRBV4-1
J: TRBJ1-6
CDR3: CASSIQDGGSYNSPLHF
DNA: TGCGCCAGCAGCATCCAAGACGGCGGGTCCTATAATTCACCCCTCCACTTT

D: .
V: TRBV5-4
J: TRBJ2-7
CDR3: CASSLAPGIPYEQYF
DNA: TGTGCCAGCAGCTTGGCACCAGGGATCCCCTACGAGCAGTACTTC

D: .
V: TRBV7-2
J: TRBJ2-3
CDR3: CASRGPSTDTQYF
DNA: TGTGCCAGCAGGGGGCCTAGCACAGATACGCAGTATTTT

D: TRBD2
V: TRBV28
J: TRBJ2-5
CDR3: CASSFLAGGLKTQYF
DNA: TGTGCCAGCAGTTTCTTAGCGGGAGGATTGAAGACCCAGTACTTC

D: .
V: TRBV6-5
J: TRBJ1-2
CDR3: CASSRYNYGYTF
DNA: TGTGCCAGCAGTCGCTATAACTATGGCTACACCTTC

D: TRBD1
V: TRBV29-1
J: TRBJ1-6
CDR3: CSVGEQGGNSPLHF
DNA: TGCAGCGTTGGAGAACAGGGGGGAAATTCACCCCTCCACTTT

D: .
V: TRBV28
J: TRBJ2-5
CDR3: CASSLLTGIQETQYF
DNA: TGTGCCAGCAGTCTCCTAACAGGGATCCAAGAGACCCAGTACTTC

D: .
V: TRBV15
J: TRBJ2-1
CDR3: CATSRANGHYNEQFF
DNA: TGTGCCACCAGCAGGGCCAACGGACATTACAATGAGCAGTTCTTC

D: TRBD1
V: TRBV5-6
J: TRBJ2-7
CDR3: CASSFRTGHREQYF
DNA: TGTGCCAGCAGCTTCCGGACAGGGCATCGCGAGCAGTACTTC

D: TRBD1
V: TRBV28
J: TRBJ1-1
CDR3: CASSPQTGVRAFF
DNA: TGTGCCAGCAGTCCTCAAACAGGGGTAAGAGCTTTCTTT

D: TRBD2
V: TRBV28
J: TRBJ2-7
CDR3: CATTSGGASGSYEQYF
DNA: TGTGCCACTACTTCGGGGGGGGCTAGCGGGAGTTACGAGCAGTACTTC

D: .
V: TRBV7-8
J: TRBJ1-1
CDR3: CASSSSGQFLSPFF
DNA: TGTGCCAGCAGTTCCTCAGGACAGTTCCTGAGTCCTTTCTTT